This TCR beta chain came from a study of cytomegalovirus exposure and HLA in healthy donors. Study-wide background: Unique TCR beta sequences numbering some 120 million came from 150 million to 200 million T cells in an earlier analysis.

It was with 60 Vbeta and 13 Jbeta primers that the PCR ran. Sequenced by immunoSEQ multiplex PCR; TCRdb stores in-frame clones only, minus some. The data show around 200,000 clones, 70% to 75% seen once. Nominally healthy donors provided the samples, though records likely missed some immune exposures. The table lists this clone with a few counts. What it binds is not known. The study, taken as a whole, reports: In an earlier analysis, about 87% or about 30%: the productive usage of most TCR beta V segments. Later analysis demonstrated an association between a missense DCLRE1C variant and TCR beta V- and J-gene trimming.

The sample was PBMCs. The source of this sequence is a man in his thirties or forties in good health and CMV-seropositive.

CDR3 loop: CASSLSAGGLGEQYF. The CDR3 nucleotides are TGTGCCAGCAGTTTGTCGGCCGGAGGCCTCGGCGAGCAGTACTTC. V is TRBV27 and J is TRBJ2-7, with D maybe TRBD2 (5 bases). The germline gives CDR1 MNHEY, CDR2 SMNVEV (reference sequence). Trimming took 3 bases from V and 6 from J, leaving 18 bases between them. This CDR3 contains 15 residues.